Listed here are 4 T cell receptor beta chains from one sample, sequenced in a study of blood T cell repertoires in COVID-19. Using immunoSEQ multiplex PCR, the repertoire was profiled, and TCRdb retains in-frame clones only, with some absent. The sample includes 55,000 to 90,000 clones, around 83% of them seen just once. Sequencing was carried out using peripheral blood. The receptors here all came from a man aged 70 or older with active COVID-19.

The V and J genes are TRBV11-3 and TRBJ1-1; 8 bases match TRBD1. CDR1 and CDR2 (germline): SGHNT, YENEEA. The J segment lost 2 bases and the V segment lost 5 bases, leaving 10 bases of the junction unmatched. The CDR3 is 16 residues long. The CDR3 here is CASSPPGGAGNTEAFF. The CDR3 DNA sequence: TGTGCCAGCAGCCCCCCAGGGGGCGCCGGAAACACTGAAGCTTTCTTT. The variable domain in full, with the rest retrieved from reference TRBV11-3 and TRBJ1-1, is EAGVVQSPRYKIIEKKQPVAFWCNPISGHNTLYWYLQNLGQGPELLIRYENEEAVDDSQLPKDRFSAERLKGVDSTLKIQPAELGDSAVYLCASSPPGGAGNTEAFFGQGTRLTVV.

This rearrangement joins TRBV6-1 to TRBJ2-7; 7 bases align to TRBD1. Germline loops: CDR1 MNHNS, CDR2 SASEGT. J lost 2 bases, V lost 2 bases, and 3 bases had no gene match. The CDR3 loop spans 14 amino acids. In DNA form, the CDR3 reads TGTGCCAGCAGTGAAAGGGGGACAGCCTACGAGCAGTACTTC. It codes for CASSERGTAYEQYF.

The CDR3 loop is CATSRATGPTDTQYF. Here the CDR3 DNA reads TGTGCCACCAGCAGAGCAACAGGGCCCACAGATACGCAGTATTTT. The V call is TRBV15, the J call TRBJ2-3, with D perhaps matching TRBD1 (6 bases). The CDR3 sequence is 15 residues long. V was trimmed by 1 base and J by 2 bases, leaving 10 bases between them. Looked up from germline, CDR1 is LNHNV and CDR2 is YYDKDF (reference sequence).

This chain links TRBV7-9 with TRBJ2-5; D unclear. Trimming removed 3 bases at V and 4 bases at J, with 6 bases between. Germline lookup yields CDR1 SEHNR and CDR2 FQNEAQ (reference sequence). This CDR3 spans 12 amino acids. CDR3 nucleotides: TGTGCCAGCAGCTTCGCGAGAGAGACCCAGTACTTC. It codes for CASSFARETQYF.